The T cell receptor beta chain under discussion was sequenced for a study of blood T cells in healthy people across ages. Study context: Template switching picked up about one barcoded beta molecule for each two T cells. Study-wide points: Long-lived donors exceeded aged donors in naive CD4+ cells and diversity. Per-million-T-cell TCR beta diversity fell roughly linearly with age.

Comment on this clonotype: The antigen is unknown. The junction shows a germline mismatch at one end, possibly a read error.

Primers used in a second PCR of roughly 6 to 12 cycles were a sample-barcoded 5' primer and a J-beta primer mix. TCRdb independently ran MiXCR on the 5' RACE reads; one entry per CDR3 protein. The data hold some 1.4 million distinct CDR3 sequences, with 40% to 50% observed a single time. The CDR3 spans 17 residues. CDR1 and CDR2 from the germline V gene are MNHNY and SVGAGI (reference sequence). The chain carries TRBV6-6 and TRBJ2-5; 9 positions match TRBD1. Material for sequencing was blood. This TCR came from a woman aged 18-29 years in good health. As DNA, the CDR3 is TGTGCCAGCAGTTACTCTCTTGGGACAGGGTATTCGGAGACCCAGTATTTC. This codes for CASSYSLGTGYSETQYF.